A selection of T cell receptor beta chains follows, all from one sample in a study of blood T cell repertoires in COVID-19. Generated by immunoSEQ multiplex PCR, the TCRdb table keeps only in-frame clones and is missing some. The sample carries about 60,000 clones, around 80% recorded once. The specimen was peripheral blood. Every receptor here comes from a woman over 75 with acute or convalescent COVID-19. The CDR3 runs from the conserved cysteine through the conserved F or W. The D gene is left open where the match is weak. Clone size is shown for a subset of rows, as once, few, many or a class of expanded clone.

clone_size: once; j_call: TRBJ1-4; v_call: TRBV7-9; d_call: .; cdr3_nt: TGTGCCAGCAGCTTAAGCGCGGGCAGCGGTGAAAAACTGTTTTTT; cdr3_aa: CASSLSAGSGEKLFF
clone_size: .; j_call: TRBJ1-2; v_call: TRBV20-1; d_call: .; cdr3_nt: TGCAGTCTTGGGGCGAATGGCTACACCTTC; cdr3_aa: CSLGANGYTF
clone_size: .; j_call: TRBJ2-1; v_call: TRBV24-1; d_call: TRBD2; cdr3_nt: TGTGCCACCAGTCACGGGGGGGGAGCTTACAATGAGCAGTTCTTC; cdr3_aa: CATSHGGGAYNEQFF
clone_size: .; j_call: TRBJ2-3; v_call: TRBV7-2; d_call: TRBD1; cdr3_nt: TGTGCCAGCAGCTTTTTTCAAGGGACAGGCACAGATACGCAGTATTTT; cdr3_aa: CASSFFQGTGTDTQYF
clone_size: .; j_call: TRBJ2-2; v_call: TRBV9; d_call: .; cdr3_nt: TGTGCCAGCAGTGGGGTGGAGGGGCCCACCGGGGAGCTGTTTTTT; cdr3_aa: CASSGVEGPTGELFF
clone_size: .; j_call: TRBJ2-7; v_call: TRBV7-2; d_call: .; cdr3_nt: TGTGCCAGCGGATCCATGGCGGGTTCCTACGAGCAGTACTTC; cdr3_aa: CASGSMAGSYEQYF
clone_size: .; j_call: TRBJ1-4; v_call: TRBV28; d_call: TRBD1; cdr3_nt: TGTGCCAGCAGTTTGACAGGGAGTGCAACTAATGAAAAACTGTTTTTT; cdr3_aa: CASSLTGSATNEKLFF
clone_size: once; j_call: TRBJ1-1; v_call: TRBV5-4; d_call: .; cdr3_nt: TGTGCCAGCAGCCTACAGGTGGTTGGCGCTGAAGCTTTCTTT; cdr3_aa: CASSLQVVGAEAFF
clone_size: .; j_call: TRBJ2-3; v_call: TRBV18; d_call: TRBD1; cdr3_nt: TGTGCCAGCTCACCAATGGACAGGCCATCCCCTCCGTATTTT; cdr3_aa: CASSPMDRPSPPYF
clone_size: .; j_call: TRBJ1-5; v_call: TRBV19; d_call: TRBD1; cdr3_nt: TGTGCCAGTAGTGGACAGGGCTTAGGGAGGCCCCAGCATTTT; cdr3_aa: CASSGQGLGRPQHF
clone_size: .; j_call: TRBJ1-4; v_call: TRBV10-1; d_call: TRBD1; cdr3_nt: TGCGCCAGCAGAGTTACAGGGGGCCGCGCCAGGGATGAAAAACTGTTTTTT; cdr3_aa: CASRVTGGRARDEKLFF
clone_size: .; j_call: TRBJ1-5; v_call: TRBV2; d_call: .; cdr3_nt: TGTGCCAGCAGTGAAAAGGCAGGGGATCAGCCCCAGCATTTT; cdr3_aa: CASSEKAGDQPQHF
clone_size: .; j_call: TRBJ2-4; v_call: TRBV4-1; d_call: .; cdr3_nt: TGCGCCAGCAGCCAAGTACAGGGTGTGGAAAACATTCAGTACTTC; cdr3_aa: CASSQVQGVENIQYF
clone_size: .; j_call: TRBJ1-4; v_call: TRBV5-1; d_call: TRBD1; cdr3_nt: TGCGCCAGCAGCATAGGGGGCGGGAAAGAAAAACTGTTTTTT; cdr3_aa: CASSIGGGKEKLFF
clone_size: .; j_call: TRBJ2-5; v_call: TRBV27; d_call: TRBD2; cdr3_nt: TGTGCCAGCAGTCCCGGGGGGGGCCGGAGAGAGACCCAGTACTTC; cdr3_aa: CASSPGGGRRETQYF
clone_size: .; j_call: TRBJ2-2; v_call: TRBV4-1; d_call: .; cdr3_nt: TGCGCCAGCAGCCAAGGGCAGGGTAACACCGGGGAGCTGTTTTTT; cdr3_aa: CASSQGQGNTGELFF
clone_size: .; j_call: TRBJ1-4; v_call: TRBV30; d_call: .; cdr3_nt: TGTGCCTGGAGGTCGGGGAGGGCAACTAATGAAAAACTGTTTTTT; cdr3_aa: CAWRSGRATNEKLFF
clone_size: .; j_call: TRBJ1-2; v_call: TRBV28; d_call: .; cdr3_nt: TGTGCCAGCAGCCGTAACTATGGCTACACCTTC; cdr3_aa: CASSRNYGYTF
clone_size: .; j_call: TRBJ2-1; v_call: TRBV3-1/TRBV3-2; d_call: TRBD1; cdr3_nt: TGTGCCAGCAGCCAAGCCTCACAGGGGCGCGATGAGCAGTTCTTC; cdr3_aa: CASSQASQGRDEQFF
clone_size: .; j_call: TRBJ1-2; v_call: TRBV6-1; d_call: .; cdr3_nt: TGTGCCAGCAGTTCGCGGGGGAGGGGGGCTCATGGCTACACCTTC; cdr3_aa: CASSSRGRGAHGYTF
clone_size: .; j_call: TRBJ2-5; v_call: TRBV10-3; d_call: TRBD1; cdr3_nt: TGTGCCATCAGTGAGCCGGGACAGGGGGCTGGAGAGACCCAGTACTTC; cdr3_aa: CAISEPGQGAGETQYF
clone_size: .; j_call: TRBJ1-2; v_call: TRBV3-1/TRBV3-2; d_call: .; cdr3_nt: TGTGCCAGCAGCCAGATTCCGAGTAGTGCCTCTTATGGCTACACCTTC; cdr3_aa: CASSQIPSSASYGYTF
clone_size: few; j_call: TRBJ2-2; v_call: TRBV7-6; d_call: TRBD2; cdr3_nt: TGTGCCAGCAGCTCCATAGCGGGCACCGGGGAGCTGTTTTTT; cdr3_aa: CASSSIAGTGELFF
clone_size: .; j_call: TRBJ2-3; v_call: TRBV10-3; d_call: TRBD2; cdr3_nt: TGTGCCATCAGTGATGGTAGCGGGAGCACAGATACGCAGTATTTT; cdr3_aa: CAISDGSGSTDTQYF
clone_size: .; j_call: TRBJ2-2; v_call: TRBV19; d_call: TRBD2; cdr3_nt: TGTGCCAGTAGTGGGGGACTAGCGAGGGACACCGGGGAGCTGTTTTTT; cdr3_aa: CASSGGLARDTGELFF
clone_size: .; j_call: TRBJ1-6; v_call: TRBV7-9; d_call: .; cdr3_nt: TGTGCCAGCAGTTCGGGGGTCTTAGGTAATTCACCCCTCCACTTT; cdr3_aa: CASSSGVLGNSPLHF
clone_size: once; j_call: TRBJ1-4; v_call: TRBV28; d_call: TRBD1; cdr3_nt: TGTGCCAGCAGTAAGAGTACTTATGGACAGGGCGGAGGTGGCCGGAGTGAAAAACTGTTTTTT; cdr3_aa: CASSKSTYGQGGGGRSEKLFF
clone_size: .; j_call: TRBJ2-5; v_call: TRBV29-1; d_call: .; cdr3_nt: TGCAGCGCTTCTGGACTGTTTCAAGAGACCCAGTACTTC; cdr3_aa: CSASGLFQETQYF
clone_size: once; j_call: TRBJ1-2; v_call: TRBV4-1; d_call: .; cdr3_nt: TGCGCCAGCAGCCAAGCAGGGAACTATGGCTACACCTTC; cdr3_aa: CASSQAGNYGYTF
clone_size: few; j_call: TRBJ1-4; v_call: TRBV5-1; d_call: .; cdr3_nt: TGCGCCAGCAGCTTGGCCTCGGGGGGGACTAATGAAAAACTGTTTTTT; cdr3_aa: CASSLASGGTNEKLFF
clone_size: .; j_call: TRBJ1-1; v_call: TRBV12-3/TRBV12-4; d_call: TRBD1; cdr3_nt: TGTGCCAGCAGTTTATACAGGGGCACTGAAGCTTTCTTT; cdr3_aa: CASSLYRGTEAFF
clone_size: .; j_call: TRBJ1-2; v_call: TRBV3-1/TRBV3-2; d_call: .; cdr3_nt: TGTGCCAGTAAAGGGGGTACTGGCTACACCTTC; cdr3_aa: CASKGGTGYTF
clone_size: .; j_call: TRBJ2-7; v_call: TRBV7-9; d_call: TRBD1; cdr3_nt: TGTGCCAGCAGCGAAGCCGGGACAGGGGCCTACGAGCAGTACTTC; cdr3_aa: CASSEAGTGAYEQYF
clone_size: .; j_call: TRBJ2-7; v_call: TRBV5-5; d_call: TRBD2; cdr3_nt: TGTGCCAGCAGCTTGGCCGGAAGGACTAGCGAGCAGTACTTC; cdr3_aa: CASSLAGRTSEQYF
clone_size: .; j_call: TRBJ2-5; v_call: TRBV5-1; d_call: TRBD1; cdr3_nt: TGCGCCAGCAGCCCCCCGACAGGGCTAGTAGAAGAGACCCAGTACTTC; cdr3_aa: CASSPPTGLVEETQYF
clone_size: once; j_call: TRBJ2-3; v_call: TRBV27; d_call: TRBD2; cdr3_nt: TGTGCCAGCAGTCTCCGGCGGGGGAAGAGCACAGATACGCAGTATTTT; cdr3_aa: CASSLRRGKSTDTQYF
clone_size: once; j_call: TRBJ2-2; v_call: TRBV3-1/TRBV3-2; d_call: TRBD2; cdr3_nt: TGTGCCAGCAGCCAAGGCCTAGCGGGTACAGCGAACACCGGGGAGCTGTTTTTT; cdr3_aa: CASSQGLAGTANTGELFF
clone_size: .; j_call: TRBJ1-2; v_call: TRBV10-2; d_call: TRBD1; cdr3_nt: TGCGCCAGCAGTGCACAGGGGGCATATGGAAACTATGGCTACACCTTC; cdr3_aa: CASSAQGAYGNYGYTF
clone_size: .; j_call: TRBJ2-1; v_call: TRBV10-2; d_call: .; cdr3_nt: TGCGCCAGCAGTGGCCAGGGAGGCTACAATGAGCAGTTCTTC; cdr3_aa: CASSGQGGYNEQFF
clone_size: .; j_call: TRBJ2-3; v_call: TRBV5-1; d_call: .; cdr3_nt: TGCGCCAGCAGCTCGACCAAACCTAAACAGGGAGCTAGCACAGATACGCAGTATTTT; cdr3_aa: CASSSTKPKQGASTDTQYF
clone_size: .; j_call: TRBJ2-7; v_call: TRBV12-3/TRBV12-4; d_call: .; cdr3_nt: TGTGCCAGCAGCCAGGGGGGCTACGAGCAGTACTTC; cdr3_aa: CASSQGGYEQYF
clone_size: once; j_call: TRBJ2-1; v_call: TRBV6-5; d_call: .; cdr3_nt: TGTGCCAGCATGGCGGTAGACAATGAGCAGTTCTTC; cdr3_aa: CASMAVDNEQFF
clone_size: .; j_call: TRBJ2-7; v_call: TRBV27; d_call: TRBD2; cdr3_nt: TGTGCCAGCACCTTTCTAGGGGAGGGAAACTACGAGCAGTACTTC; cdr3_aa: CASTFLGEGNYEQYF
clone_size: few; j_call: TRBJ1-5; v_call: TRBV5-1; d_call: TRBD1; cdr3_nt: TGCGCCAGCAGCTTGACAGGGGATAGCAATCAGCCCCAGCATTTT; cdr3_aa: CASSLTGDSNQPQHF
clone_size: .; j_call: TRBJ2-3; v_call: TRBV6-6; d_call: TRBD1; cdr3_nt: TGTGCCAGCCAGGGACAGCCGAACACAGATACGCAGTATTTT; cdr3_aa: CASQGQPNTDTQYF
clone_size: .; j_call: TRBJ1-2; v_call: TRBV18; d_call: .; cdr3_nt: TGTGCCAGCTCACCAGTAATAGACTATGGCTACACCTTC; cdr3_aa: CASSPVIDYGYTF
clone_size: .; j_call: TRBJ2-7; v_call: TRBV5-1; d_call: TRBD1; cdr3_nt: TGCGCCAGCAGCAGACAGGGGAGCTCCTACGAGCAGTACTTC; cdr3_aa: CASSRQGSSYEQYF
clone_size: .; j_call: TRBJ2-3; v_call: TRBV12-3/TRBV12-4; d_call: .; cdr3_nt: TGTGCCAGCAGTTTCGTCGCAGATACGCAGTATTTT; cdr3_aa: CASSFVADTQYF
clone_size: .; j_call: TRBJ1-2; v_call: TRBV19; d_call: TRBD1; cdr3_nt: TGTGCCAGTAACCCGACTTCCCGGGACAGGATCTATGGCTACACCTTC; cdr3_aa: CASNPTSRDRIYGYTF
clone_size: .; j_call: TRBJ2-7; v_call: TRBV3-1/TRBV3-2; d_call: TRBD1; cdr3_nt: TGTGCCAGCAGCCAAAGGGGGCCCTACGAGCAGTACTTC; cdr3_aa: CASSQRGPYEQYF
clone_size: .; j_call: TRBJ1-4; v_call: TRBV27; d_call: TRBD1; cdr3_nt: TGTGCCAGCAATCGACAGGGAAGTAATGAAAAACTGTTTTTT; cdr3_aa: CASNRQGSNEKLFF
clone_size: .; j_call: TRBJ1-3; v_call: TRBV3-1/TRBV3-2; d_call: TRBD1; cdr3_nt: TGTGCCAGCAGCCCTGGACAGGGGAACACCATATATTTT; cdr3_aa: CASSPGQGNTIYF
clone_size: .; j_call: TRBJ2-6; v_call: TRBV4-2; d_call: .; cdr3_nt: TGTGCCAGCAGCCAGCTCGGAGACTCTGGGGCCAACGTCCTGACTTTC; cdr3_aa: CASSQLGDSGANVLTF
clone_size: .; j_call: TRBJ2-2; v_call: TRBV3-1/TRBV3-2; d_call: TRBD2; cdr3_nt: TGTGCCAGCAGCGAGACTAGCGGGACGAACACCGGGGAGCTGTTTTTT; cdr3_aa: CASSETSGTNTGELFF